This paragraph covers one T cell receptor (beta chain) sequence. The antigen remains unidentified. The CDR3 is 14 residues long. V shed 6 bases, J shed 4 bases, and the junction held 5 bases outside the gene matches. CDR1 is ENHRY, CDR2 SYGVKD, per germline. This specimen comes from a study of identical twins. The study, taken as a whole, reports: Twins shared beta out-of-frame sequences in excess, but this excess was weaker. Without tracking the same donors, conclusions rested on cross-sectional statistical analysis. Cord blood beta clonotypes that were abundant carried fewer insertions, and memory repertoires showed no such trend.

Unique molecular identifiers were present on the cDNA, which also gained a universal primer site by template switching. TCRdb fed the 5' RACE reads into MiXCR, producing one record per CDR3 protein. The sample has 200,000 to 250,000 distinct CDR3 sequences; 10% are singletons. The receptor was isolated from a man over 45 in good health. The sample was memory T cells sorted from blood. The rearrangement joins TRBV10-3 to TRBJ1-5; TRBD1 matches 8 bases. CDR3 DNA sequence: TGTGCCATCAGGGAGACAGGGGCTAATCAGCCCCAGCATTTT. Translation gives CAIRETGANQPQHF.